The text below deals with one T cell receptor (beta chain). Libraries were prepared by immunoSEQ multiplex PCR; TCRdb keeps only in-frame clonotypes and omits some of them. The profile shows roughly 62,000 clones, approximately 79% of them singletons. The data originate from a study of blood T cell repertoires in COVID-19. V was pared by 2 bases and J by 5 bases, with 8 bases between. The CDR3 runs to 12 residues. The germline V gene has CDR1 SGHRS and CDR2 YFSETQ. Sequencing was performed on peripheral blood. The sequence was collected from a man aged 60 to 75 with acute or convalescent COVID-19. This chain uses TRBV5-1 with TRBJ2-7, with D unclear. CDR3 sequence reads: CASSFGGHEQYF. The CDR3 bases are TGCGCCAGCAGCTTCGGCGGCCACGAGCAGTACTTC. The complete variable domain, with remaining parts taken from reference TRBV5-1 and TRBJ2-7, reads KAGVTQTPRYLIKTRGQQVTLSCSPISGHRSVSWYQQTPGQGLQFLFEYFSETQRNKGNFPGRFSGRQFSNSRSEMNVSTLELGDSALYLCASSFGGHEQYFGPGTRLTVT.